Shown below are 10 T cell receptor beta chains from a single sample sequenced in a study of T cell repertoires in cytomegalovirus infection. No antigen is known for these receptors. One entry per CDR3 protein results from TCRdb running MiXCR on the reads. The sample holds 450,000 to 600,000 distinct CDR3 sequences, around 35% seen once. This specimen consisted of cultured PBMCs, obtained from culture after CMV antigen stimulation. These TCRs come from a human donor in good health (CMV status not recorded). Some clones in this sample may be carry-over from other donors' samples.

This clonotype has more than one count but fewer than ten. This chain uses TRBV7-8 with TRBJ1-1; D may be TRBD1 (5 bases). CDR1 and CDR2 from the germline V gene are SGHVS and FQNEAQ. V shed 6 bases and J shed 1 base, with 18 bases lying between them. CDR3 length: 16 amino acids. CDR3 amino acids: CASRRRLTTGNTEAFF. The CDR3 nucleotides are TGTGCCAGCAGGAGACGTCTGACTACAGGGAACACTGAAGCTTTCTTT.

The V gene is TRBV29-1, the J gene TRBJ1-1; 9 bases agree with TRBD1. V dropped 4 bases and J dropped 3; count of bases not matched to a gene: 6. The CDR3 is 14 residues long. The germline CDR1 and CDR2 sequences are SQVTM and ANQGSEA. CDR3 in amino acids: CSVVRQGVDTEAFF. The DNA of the CDR3 is TGCAGCGTTGTAAGACAGGGGGTAGACACTGAAGCTTTCTTT.

This chain links TRBV7-7 with TRBJ2-5; D is unresolved. V was shortened by 4 bases and J by 5 bases, with 11 bases between the two germline ends. The V gene's germline CDR1 is SSHAT and CDR2 FNYEAQ (reference sequence). This CDR3 spans 13 amino acids. CDR3 in amino acids: CASSSILEETQYF. The CDR3 coding sequence is TGTGCCAGCAGCTCCATATTAGAGGAGACCCAGTACTTC.

The genes are TRBV29-1 and TRBJ2-1; 9 bases are shared with TRBD2. The CDR3 contains 17 residues. Losses at the gene ends were 0 bases for V and 4 bases for J; bases not matched to a gene: 10. CDR1 is SQVTM, CDR2 ANQGSEA, per germline. The CDR3 DNA reads TGCAGCGTTGAAGATCTGAGTTTAGCGGGAGATTACAATGAGCAGTTCTTC. It specifies CSVEDLSLAGDYNEQFF.

This clonotype was counted a few times. CDR3 sequence (DNA): TGTGCCAGCAGTTCCAATCCCAGTTCTTACGAGCAGTACTTC. It specifies CASSSNPSSYEQYF. The gene calls are TRBV27 and TRBJ2-7; D is uncertain. CDR3 size: 14 residues. Trimming left V 4 bases short and J 4 bases short, with 14 bases between. Germline CDR1 reads MNHEY; CDR2 reads SMNVEV (reference sequence).

There are many counts of this clonotype. The rearrangement joins TRBV7-8 to TRBJ2-1; a possible D gene is TRBD1 (5 bases). The germline gives CDR1 SGHVS, CDR2 FQNEAQ. V lost 1 base and J 5 bases, leaving 9 bases between the germline ends. The CDR3 spans 14 residues. CDR3 nucleotide sequence: TGTGCCAGCAGCTTAGGACAGCCCAACAATGAGCAGTTCTTC. Protein: CASSLGQPNNEQFF.

This clonotype came up many times. The chain carries TRBV7-2 and TRBJ2-3; D unresolved. Trimming took off 5 bases at V and 5 bases at J, with 14 bases between the two ends. This CDR3 region has 14 residues. Germline V lookup: CDR1 SGHTA, CDR2 FQGNSA. The CDR3 here is CASSEPMFLDTQYF. In DNA form, the CDR3 reads TGTGCCAGCAGCGAACCCATGTTCTTAGATACGCAGTATTTT. The variable domain in full, with the rest retrieved from reference TRBV7-2 and TRBJ2-3, is GAGVSQSPSNKVTEKGKDVELRCDPISGHTALYWYRQSLGQGLEFLIYFQGNSAPDKSGLPSDRFSAERTGGSVSTLTIQRTQQEDSAVYLCASSEPMFLDTQYFGPGTRLTVL.

This chain joins TRBV6-2 or TRBV6-3 and TRBJ2-7; 8 nucleotides agree with TRBD2. The CDR3 is 15 amino acids. Germline V lookup: CDR1 MNHEY, CDR2 SVGEGT. With V trimmed by 6 bases and J by 0 bases, 7 bases remained unmatched. This chain's CDR3 is CASSKSGSLSYEQYF. CDR3 DNA sequence: TGTGCCAGCAGCAAGAGCGGGAGCCTCTCCTACGAGCAGTACTTC.

V and J are TRBV27 and TRBJ2-2, with a tentative D call TRBD2 (6 bases). Germline CDR1 and CDR2: MNHEY and SMNVEV (reference sequence). V was pared by 7 bases and J by 1 base, with 13 bases between. This CDR3 has 15 residues. CDR3 loop: CASKFGGVNTGELFF. Written as DNA, the CDR3 is TGTGCCAGCAAGTTTGGAGGGGTGAACACCGGGGAGCTGTTTTTT.

The rearrangement joins TRBV7-2 to TRBJ2-1; D gene unclear. Per the germline V gene, CDR1 is SGHTA and CDR2 is FQGNSA. CDR3 length equals 12 residues. Trimming shortened V by 1 base and J by 10 bases, and 8 bases separated the two germline ends. The CDR3 region has the DNA TGTGCCAGCAGCTTAGGACCCCGGGAGCAGTTCTTC. Translation gives CASSLGPREQFF.